These 27 T cell receptor beta chains were sequenced from one sample in a study of T cells in localized non-small cell lung cancer. Here immunoSEQ multiplex PCR was the method, and the copy in TCRdb shows in-frame clones only, minus some. Of some 28,000 clones listed, around 90% are singletons. The sequences come from peripheral blood, collected before any cancer treatment. Receptor source: a male donor at least 60 years old with stage I lung adenocarcinoma.

This sequence joins TRBV30 and TRBJ1-2, with 9 bases lining up with TRBD1. V trimming: 4 bases; J trimming: 5 bases; junction bases outside the gene matches: 5. This CDR3 region has 13 residues. Germline V gene sequence: CDR1 GTSNPN, CDR2 SVGIG (reference sequence). The CDR3 loop is CAWMGQGQYGYTF. The CDR3 DNA reads TGTGCCTGGATGGGACAGGGTCAGTATGGCTACACCTTC.

A single count supports this clone. The chain links TRBV6-1 to TRBJ1-1, with 7 positions matching TRBD1. Trimming at V came to 8 bases and at J to 3 bases, leaving 9 bases not matched to a gene. The germline gives CDR1 MNHNS, CDR2 SASEGT. The CDR3 sequence is 14 residues long. CDR3 residues: CASSSRGQDTEAFF. The CDR3 region has the DNA TGTGCCAGCTCCAGCCGAGGACAGGACACTGAAGCTTTCTTT.

The chain carries TRBV30 and TRBJ2-7; D remains unclear. This CDR3 is 13 amino acids long. Trimming took 2 bases from V and 8 from J, leaving 16 bases between them. Germline V lookup: CDR1 GTSNPN, CDR2 SVGIG (reference sequence). The DNA for the CDR3 is TGTGCCTGGAGTCCAACCCCTGGCAGAAAGCAGTACTTC. Translated: CAWSPTPGRKQYF.

J is TRBJ1-2 and V is TRBV28; D remains ambiguous. V lost 6 bases and J 8 bases, leaving 13 bases between the germline ends. Germline loops: CDR1 MDHEN, CDR2 SYDVKM. CDR3 length: 12 residues. This CDR3 is CASSTTRFGYTF. CDR3 sequence (DNA): TGTGCCAGCAGCACCACCCGGTTCGGCTACACCTTC.

The chain has TRBV6-5 and TRBJ1-3; weak D call: TRBD1 (6 bases). The germline gives CDR1 MNHEY, CDR2 SVGAGI. The length of the CDR3 is 15 residues. The germline V and J ends were trimmed by 4 bases and 4 bases, with 14 bases remaining between them. Here the CDR3 DNA reads TGTGCCAGCAGTTTACAGGGTTTTTCCGGAAACACCATATATTTT. Translated: CASSLQGFSGNTIYF.

This clone was detected once. This chain links TRBV5-1 with TRBJ2-4; 9 bases are a match to TRBD1. V was pared by 4 bases and J by 6 bases, with 5 bases of the junction left unmatched. Germline V gene sequence: CDR1 SGHRS, CDR2 YFSETQ. This CDR3 region has 14 residues. CDR3 in amino acids: CASSPMTGGNIQYF. The CDR3 coding sequence is TGCGCCAGCAGCCCCATGACAGGGGGAAACATTCAGTACTTC.

The gene calls are TRBV19 and TRBJ1-1; 10 bases fit TRBD1. CDR1 and CDR2 (germline): LNHDA, SQIVND (reference sequence). The CDR3 contains 15 residues. J gave up 0 bases and V 6 bases, and 4 bases lay outside the gene matches. As DNA, the CDR3 is TGTGCCAGTAGAGGGACAGGGGCCATGAACACTGAAGCTTTCTTT. This translates into CASRGTGAMNTEAFF.

In its sample, this clone was seen once. The CDR3 bases are TGTGCCACGGGGACTAGCGGGGGGTACAATGAGCAGTTCTTC. Its protein is CATGTSGGYNEQFF. This chain joins TRBV15 and TRBJ2-1; TRBD2 matches at 15 bases. The germline V gene encodes CDR1 LNHNV and CDR2 YYDKDF (reference sequence). J gave up 4 bases and V 9 bases, and 1 base lay outside the gene matches. The CDR3 runs 14 residues.

This clone appeared once. The chain links TRBV2 to TRBJ1-2; D is possibly TRBD1 (6 bases). The CDR3 loop spans 14 amino acids. Germline V gives CDR1 SNHLY, CDR2 FYNNEI. The V end lost 5 bases, the J end lost 1 base, and 11 bases lay between the germline ends. This chain's CDR3 is CASSPFRGNYGYTF. CDR3 bases: TGTGCCAGCAGTCCTTTCAGGGGTAACTATGGCTACACCTTC.

The CDR3 sequence: CASSGGTYPETQYF. The CDR3 bases are TGCGCCAGCAGCGGAGGGACTTATCCTGAGACCCAGTACTTC. The genes are TRBV5-1 and TRBJ2-5, with TRBD2 as a possible D gene (6 bases). The germline gives CDR1 SGHRS, CDR2 YFSETQ. V lost 4 bases and J lost 5, with 15 bases in between. CDR3 length: 14 amino acids.

The rearrangement uses TRBV4-3 and TRBJ2-1; maybe TRBD1 (6 bases). V shed 1 base and J shed 5 bases, with 9 bases lying between them. CDR3 length: 14 residues. The V gene's germline CDR1 is LGHNA and CDR2 YSLEER. The CDR3 loop is CASSQADRDNEQFF. The CDR3 DNA reads TGCGCCAGCAGCCAAGCGGACAGAGACAATGAGCAGTTCTTC.

V usage is TRBV7-2 and J usage is TRBJ1-6; TRBD1 is a possible D gene (5 bases). Trimming removed 4 bases from V and 8 bases from J, with 12 bases in between. CDR3 length equals 14 residues. Germline V gene lookup returns CDR1 SGHTA and CDR2 FQGNSA. The CDR3 DNA is TGTGCCAGCAGCTCCCGGGGCCGGGATTCACCCCTCCACTTT. It encodes CASSSRGRDSPLHF.

The genes are TRBV4-2 and TRBJ1-5; D unclear. The CDR3 is 16 amino acids. Trimming left V 1 base short and J 9 bases short, with 19 bases between. CDR1 is LGHNA and CDR2 is YNFKEQ in the germline V gene. In DNA, the CDR3 is TGTGCCAGCAGCCAAGGGTTCGGGAGTAGCGTAGGGCCCCAGCATTTT. Its translation is CASSQGFGSSVGPQHF.

V usage is TRBV7-3 and J usage is TRBJ2-5, with 7 bases identical to TRBD2. Germline values: CDR1 SGHTA, CDR2 FQGTGA. This CDR3 is 18 amino acids long. Trimming cost V 0 bases and J 7 bases; bases outside gene matches: 17. CDR3 residues: CASSLTPPRSGGGGTQYF. CDR3 sequence (DNA): TGTGCCAGCAGCTTAACCCCTCCGAGAAGCGGTGGGGGGGGGACCCAGTACTTC. The variable domain in full, with the rest retrieved from reference TRBV7-3 and TRBJ2-5, is GAGVSQTPSNKVTEKGKYVELRCDPISGHTALYWYRQSLGQGPEFLIYFQGTGAADDSGLPNDRFFAVRPEGSVSTLKIQRTERGDSAVYLCASSLTPPRSGGGGTQYFGPGTRLLVL.

V is TRBV7-2 and J is TRBJ1-1; no clear D gene. The CDR3 runs to 14 residues. The V gene's germline CDR1 is SGHTA and CDR2 FQGNSA. Trimming cost V 2 bases and J 0 bases, with 7 bases left between them. In nucleotides, the CDR3 is TGTGCCAGCAGCTTACTGGGGATGAACACTGAAGCTTTCTTT. This translates into CASSLLGMNTEAFF.

This chain uses TRBV7-9 with TRBJ2-3; 12 bases match TRBD1. The CDR3 is 15 residues long. In germline, CDR1 is SEHNR, CDR2 FQNEAQ (reference sequence). The V segment lost 5 bases and the J segment 7 bases; nucleotides outside the gene matches: 7. The CDR3 spells CASSLGQGAPNTQYF. The CDR3 DNA reads TGTGCCAGCAGCCTGGGACAGGGGGCGCCGAATACGCAGTATTTT.

V gene TRBV5-1 combines with J gene TRBJ2-1, with D possibly TRBD2 on 5 matching bases. V was clipped by 4 bases and J by 7 bases, with 12 bases between them. Per the germline V gene, CDR1 is SGHRS and CDR2 is YFSETQ. The CDR3 runs 13 residues. Written as DNA, the CDR3 is TGCGCCAGCAGCCGGACTGACGCGAATGAGCAGTTCTTC. Amino acids: CASSRTDANEQFF. Supplemented by reference TRBV5-1 and TRBJ2-1, the full variable domain reads KAGVTQTPRYLIKTRGQQVTLSCSPISGHRSVSWYQQTPGQGLQFLFEYFSETQRNKGNFPGRFSGRQFSNSRSEMNVSTLELGDSALYLCASSRTDANEQFFGPGTRLTVL.

The gene calls are TRBV6-5 and TRBJ2-2; D may be TRBD2 (6 bases). Germline lookup yields CDR1 MNHEY and CDR2 SVGAGI. V lost 5 bases, J lost 4 bases, and 14 bases lay in between. CDR3 size: 15 residues. The CDR3 reads CASSPGLLLTGELFF. As DNA, the CDR3 is TGTGCCAGCAGTCCGGGACTCCTACTCACCGGGGAGCTGTTTTTT.

V is TRBV27 and J is TRBJ1-4, with a weak D call TRBD1 (5 bases). The V gene lost 3 bases and the J gene lost 3 bases, with 11 bases spanning the gap. The CDR3 length is 15 residues. Germline V lookup: CDR1 MNHEY, CDR2 SMNVEV (reference sequence). This CDR3 is CASSFWGSANEKLFF. CDR3 DNA sequence: TGTGCCAGCAGTTTCTGGGGGTCCGCTAATGAAAAACTGTTTTTT. The full variable domain, its missing parts supplied by reference TRBV27 and TRBJ1-4, is EAQVTQNPRYLITVTGKKLTVTCSQNMNHEYMSWYRQDPGLGLRQIYYSMNVEVTDKGDVPEGYKVSRKEKRNFPLILESPSPNQTSLYFCASSFWGSANEKLFFGSGTQLSVL.

This clone has a single count. The V and J genes are TRBV5-5 and TRBJ2-7, with 7 bases aligning to TRBD1. The trim removed 3 bases at V and 1 base at J, leaving 7 bases unmatched. The CDR3 has 15 amino acids. Germline V CDR1 and CDR2: SGHKS, YYEKEE (reference sequence). CDR3 sequence (DNA): TGTGCCAGCAGCTCCGGACAGGATCCGTCCTACGAGCAGTACTTC. It codes for CASSSGQDPSYEQYF.

The chain recombines TRBV7-8 with TRBJ1-5; weak D call: TRBD1 (6 bases). The CDR3 runs 16 residues. CDR1 and CDR2 (germline): SGHVS, FQNEAQ. The V and J ends lost 5 bases and 2 bases respectively, with 16 bases between them. The CDR3 DNA sequence: TGTGCCAGCAGCCTGGGGGGCCAATGGGGCAATCAGCCCCAGCATTTT. It yields the protein CASSLGGQWGNQPQHF.

The J gene is TRBJ1-1, the V gene TRBV7-2; D is ambiguous. The CDR3 length is 14 residues. The germline V gene encodes CDR1 SGHTA and CDR2 FQGNSA. Trimming removed 5 bases at V and 5 bases at J, with 15 bases between. Here the CDR3 DNA reads TGTGCCAGCAGCCCAAACCCGGGCAGGACTGAAGCTTTCTTT. It yields the protein CASSPNPGRTEAFF.

The gene calls are TRBV5-1 and TRBJ2-7; the D gene is possibly TRBD2 (5 bases). The length of the CDR3 is 15 residues. The germline V gene has CDR1 SGHRS and CDR2 YFSETQ. V was clipped by 4 bases and J by 1 base, with 15 bases between them. The CDR3 sequence: CASSLGEPGSYEQYF. The CDR3 bases are TGCGCCAGCAGCCTCGGGGAGCCAGGATCCTACGAGCAGTACTTC.

The chain employs TRBV30 and TRBJ1-4, with D uncertain. Germline loops: CDR1 GTSNPN, CDR2 SVGIG (reference sequence). The CDR3 has 13 residues. V was trimmed by 2 bases and J by 8 bases, leaving 12 bases between them. The CDR3 spells CAWSFGGGEKLFF. CDR3 nucleotide sequence: TGTGCCTGGAGTTTCGGTGGAGGGGAAAAACTGTTTTTT.

V usage is TRBV6-6 and J usage is TRBJ1-3; TRBD1 might be the D (5 bases). The V gene's germline CDR1 is MNHNY and CDR2 SVGAGI (reference sequence). This CDR3 has 11 amino acids. V was clipped by 7 bases and J by 9 bases, with 10 bases between them. The CDR3: CASTDQGTIYF. As DNA, the CDR3 is TGTGCCAGCACAGATCAGGGCACCATATATTTT.

The rearrangement links TRBV7-2 to TRBJ2-5; 10 bases align to TRBD2. From germline, CDR1 is SGHTA and CDR2 FQGNSA. The CDR3 has 16 residues. V dropped 1 base and J dropped 2; count of bases not matched to a gene: 4. As DNA, the CDR3 is TGTGCCAGCAGCTTAGGAGCAGCGGGGGGGCAAGAGACCCAGTACTTC. Amino acid sequence: CASSLGAAGGQETQYF.

The V gene is TRBV7-6, the J gene TRBJ2-2; tentative D call: TRBD2 (6 bases). In germline, CDR1 is SGHVS, CDR2 FNYEAQ. The CDR3 extends over 14 amino acids. V was pared by 4 bases and J by 5 bases, with 11 bases between. CDR3 in amino acids: CASSSELATGELFF. CDR3 in DNA: TGTGCCAGCAGCTCGGAACTAGCAACCGGGGAGCTGTTTTTT.